This T cell receptor beta chain was captured by sequencing in a study of response to subunit inactivated influenza vaccine (dated by TCRdb to the late 2010s). With regard to the full study: Deep quantitative T cell receptor repertoire profiling was used in the study to track responses to a trivalent subunit inactivated influenza vaccine.

Libraries were built with RT-PCR. These reads were obtained on an Illumina HiSeq 2500. TCRdb reanalyzed the raw reads on its own, using fastp at Q25 for trimming and MiXCR for clone calling, and kept in-frame beta chains. Every distinct CDR3 protein forms one entry, paired with its most common genes and DNA. A total of a few hundred thousand distinct CDR3 sequences appear in this sample, 14% of them only once. Around 10% of the sample is taken by the ten largest. The research as a whole found: The authors proposed that each seasonal influenza vaccination may bring in only a limited number of new T cells.

From the cysteine through the phenylalanine, the CDR3 covers 15 amino acids. Only CDR3 DNA is held: 45 bases, read in frame from base 1. V loses 1 base of germline sequence and J loses 1 base, and the interval between the two ends is 10 bases. Looking up the germline V gene yields CDR1 LGHNA and CDR2 YNFKEQ. Note on this clonotype: Its antigen has not been determined. Nothing much larger sits one base from this clone, and base qualities are not available.

The receptor comes from a man aged 50 to 59 who received an inactivated influenza vaccine. Donor details come from another sample of the same person, matched by shared clones. Source: PBMCs from blood, taken about 11 days after vaccination. Rearrangement joined TRBV4-2 to TRBJ2-5; the D region possibly corresponds to TRBD1 (5 bases align). The CDR3 protein is CASSQGARVQETQYF. The bases are TGTGCCAGCAGCCAAGGGGCCAGGGTCCAAGAGACCCAGTACTTC.